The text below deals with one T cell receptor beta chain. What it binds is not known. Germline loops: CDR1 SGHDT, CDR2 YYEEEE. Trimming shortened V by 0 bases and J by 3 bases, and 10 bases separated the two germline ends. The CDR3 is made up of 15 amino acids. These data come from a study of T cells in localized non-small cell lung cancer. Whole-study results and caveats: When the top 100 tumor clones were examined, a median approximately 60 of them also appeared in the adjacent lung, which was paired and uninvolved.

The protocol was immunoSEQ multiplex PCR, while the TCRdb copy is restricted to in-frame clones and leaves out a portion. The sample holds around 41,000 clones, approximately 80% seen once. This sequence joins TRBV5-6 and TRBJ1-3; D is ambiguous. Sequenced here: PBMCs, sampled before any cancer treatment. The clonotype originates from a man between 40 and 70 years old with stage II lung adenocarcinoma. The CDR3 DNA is TGTGCCAGCAGCTTGGGAGCAGCTCTTGGAAACACCATATATTTT. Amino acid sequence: CASSLGAALGNTIYF.